This T cell receptor beta chain was documented in a study of blood T cell repertoires in COVID-19. Overall study context: Acute and convalescent COVID-19 specimens originated in the United States, Italy and Spain. PBMCs, B-cell-depleted T cells, or T cells were the source of the cDNA or gDNA that made up the material.

The ends lost 6 bases at V and 9 bases at J; junction bases unmatched: 17. The length of the CDR3 is 17 residues. The germline gives CDR1 MGHDK, CDR2 SYGVNS. Authors' methods: Reference gene primer amplification gave estimated nucleated cell counts. Some clones are missing from TCRdb's copy, which holds only in-frame ones; the method was immunoSEQ multiplex PCR. That table is the source of V, J and clone size, and D and trimming were worked out from the DNA. The data contain over 75,000 clones, 70% to 85% of them singletons. The chain combines TRBV25-1 with TRBJ2-1; 10 nucleotides agree with TRBD2. The source material was peripheral blood. The TCR originated in a man aged 70-80 years with acute or convalescent COVID-19. The CDR3 sequence: CASSSRYTAGGLSEQFF. The DNA for the CDR3 is TGTGCCAGCAGCTCCCGCTATACAGCGGGGGGGCTAAGTGAGCAGTTCTTC.